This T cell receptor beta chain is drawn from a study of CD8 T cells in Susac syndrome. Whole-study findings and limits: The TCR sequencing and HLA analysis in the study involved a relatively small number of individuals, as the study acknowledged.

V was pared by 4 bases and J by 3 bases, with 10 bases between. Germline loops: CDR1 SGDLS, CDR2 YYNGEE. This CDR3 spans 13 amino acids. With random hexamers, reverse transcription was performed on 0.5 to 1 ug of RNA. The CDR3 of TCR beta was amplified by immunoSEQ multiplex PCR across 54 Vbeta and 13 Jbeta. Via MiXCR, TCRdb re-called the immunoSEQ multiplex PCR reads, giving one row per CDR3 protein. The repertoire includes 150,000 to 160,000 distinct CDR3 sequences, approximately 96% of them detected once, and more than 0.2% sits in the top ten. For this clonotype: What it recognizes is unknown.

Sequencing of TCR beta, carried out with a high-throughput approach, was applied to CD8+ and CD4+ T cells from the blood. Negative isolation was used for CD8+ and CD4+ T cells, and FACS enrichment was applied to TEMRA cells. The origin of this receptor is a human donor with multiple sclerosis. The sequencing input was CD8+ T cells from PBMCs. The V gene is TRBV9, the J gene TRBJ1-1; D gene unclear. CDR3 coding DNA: TGTGCCAGCAGCTCCTCTGGGCACACTGAAGCTTTCTTT. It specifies CASSSSGHTEAFF.